These 12 T cell receptor beta chains were all obtained from the same sample, sequenced in a study of CD8+CD57+ T cells in acquired aplastic anemia (dated by TCRdb to 2016 to 2019). Instrument on record: Illumina HiSeq 2000. Genomic DNA served as template for TCR beta VDJ combination and CDR3 sequence profiling. TCRdb reprocessed the public reads (quality trimming at Q25 with fastp, clone calling with MiXCR) and kept in-frame beta chains. Each entry is one CDR3 protein sequence, shown with its most common DNA and genes. Here the sample has 200,000 or so distinct CDR3 sequences; roughly 53% occur a single time. 20% of the sample is taken by the ten largest. Expansion of CD8+CD57+ cells had been shown by flow cytometry in the patients chosen for sequencing. Sequenced material: sorted CD4+, CD8+, or CD8+CD57+ T cells (not recorded which) from PBMCs. The receptors derive from a human donor with aplastic anemia.

This clonotype is a singleton in its sample. This chain uses TRBV20-1 with TRBJ2-7; D remains ambiguous. V was cut by 0 bases and J by 2 bases, with 5 bases left in between. CDR1 is DFQATT and CDR2 is SNEGSKA in the germline V gene (reference sequence). The CDR3 length is 12 residues. As DNA, the CDR3 is TGCAGTGCTAGAGATAACACCTACGAGCAGTACTTC. Amino acid sequence: CSARDNTYEQYF.

The sample holds many counts of this clonotype. V gene TRBV9 combines with J gene TRBJ1-5, with D possibly being TRBD1 (5 bases). Germline V gene lookup returns CDR1 SGDLS and CDR2 YYNGEE. The CDR3 consists of 16 residues. Trimming removed 7 bases at V and 0 bases at J, with 17 bases between. The CDR3 protein is CASPKGPLYSNQPQHF. Written as DNA, the CDR3 is TGTGCCAGCCCGAAGGGGCCCCTTTATAGCAATCAGCCCCAGCATTTT.

The J gene is TRBJ2-7, the V gene TRBV5-5; maybe TRBD2 (5 bases). The CDR3 extends over 12 amino acids. Trimming left V 3 bases short and J 12 bases short, with 16 bases between. CDR1 and CDR2 (germline): SGHKS, YYEKEE (reference sequence). The CDR3 protein is CASSWTPGTLYF. The CDR3 DNA follows: TGTGCCAGCAGCTGGACCCCGGGAACGCTGTACTTC.

For this clonotype: A much larger clone differs by one base, so this may be a read error. V gene TRBV5-6 combines with J gene TRBJ1-2, with TRBD1 identical over 9 bases. This CDR3 is built from 14 residues. Germline CDR1 reads SGHDT; CDR2 reads YYEEEE. The V gene end was trimmed by 4 bases and the J gene end by 3 bases; junction bases not matched to a gene: 4. The CDR3 protein is CASSRDREYYGYTF. CDR3 nucleotides: TGTGCCAGCAGCCGGGACAGGGAATACTATGGCTACACCTTC. Supplemented by reference TRBV5-6 and TRBJ1-2, the full variable domain reads DAGVTQSPTHLIKTRGQQVTLRCSPKSGHDTVSWYQQALGQGPQFIFQYYEEEERQRGNFPDRFSGHQFPNYSSELNVNALLLGDSALYLCASSRDREYYGYTFGSGTRLTVV.

This clonotype was found many times. In DNA, the CDR3 is TGTGCCAGCAGTGAAGCTGACCCCTTGGTCCCACAGGGGACGGGCTATGGCTACACCTTC. Translating it yields CASSEADPLVPQGTGYGYTF. The gene calls are TRBV2 and TRBJ1-2; 7 nucleotides match TRBD1. Trimming removed 0 bases from V and 4 bases from J; junction bases left unmatched: 20. Germline V gene data show CDR1 as SNHLY and CDR2 as FYNNEI. The CDR3 contains 20 residues.

The chain has TRBV9 and TRBJ1-2; the match to TRBD1 covers 8 bases. The CDR3 has 12 amino acids. Germline V CDR1 and CDR2: SGDLS, YYNGEE. Trimming at V came to 2 bases and at J to 10 bases, leaving 4 bases not matched to a gene. The CDR3 DNA follows: TGTGCCAGCAGCGTTTCGGACAGGGCCTACACCTTC. Encoded protein: CASSVSDRAYTF.

This chain links TRBV2 with TRBJ1-6; weak D call: TRBD1 (5 bases). The CDR3 totals 16 residues. Germline V gene lookup returns CDR1 SNHLY and CDR2 FYNNEI. The ends were cut back, 0 bases at V and 12 bases at J, with 18 bases in the middle. This CDR3 is CASSEAQAGNIRPLHF. The CDR3 bases are TGTGCCAGCAGTGAAGCGCAAGCAGGGAACATCCGACCCCTCCACTTT.

This clonotype has ten or more counts. The chain couples TRBV6-1 to TRBJ1-2; D is ambiguous. Trimming removed 6 bases at V and 5 bases at J, with 13 bases between. CDR3 size: 13 residues. Germline-derived CDR1 and CDR2 are MNHNS and SASEGT. CDR3 in amino acids: CASRDLEWYGYTF. As DNA, the CDR3 is TGTGCCAGCAGGGACCTCGAGTGGTATGGCTACACCTTC.

Notes on this clonotype: The germline gene is not matched at one end of the junction; a read error may be the cause. This chain's CDR3 is CASRVPGPESGNTIYF. CDR3 in DNA: TGTGCCAGCCGCGTGCCTGGCCCGGAGTCTGGAAACACCATATATTTT. V usage is TRBV9 and J usage is TRBJ1-3; unclear D gene. The CDR3 contains 16 residues. Germline CDR1 is SGDLS and CDR2 is YYNGEE. The full variable domain, its missing parts supplied by reference TRBV9 and TRBJ1-3, is DSGVTQTPKHLITATGQRVTLRCSPRSGDLSVYWYQQSLDQGLQFLIQYYNGEERAKGNILERFSAQQFPDLHSELNLSSLELGDSALYFCASRVPGPESGNTIYFGEGSWLTVV.

The V gene is TRBV19, the J gene TRBJ1-5; TRBD1 matches at 10 bases. With V trimmed by 4 bases and J by 8 bases, 5 bases remained unmatched. CDR1 and CDR2 (germline): LNHDA, SQIVND (reference sequence). The CDR3 consists of 14 residues. The chain's CDR3 is CASSRTGGVEPQHF. CDR3 sequence (DNA): TGTGCCAGTAGTAGGACAGGGGGTGTGGAGCCCCAGCATTTT.

This clonotype was observed at least ten times. The rearrangement links TRBV12-3 or TRBV12-4 to TRBJ2-2, with D perhaps given as TRBD1 or TRBD2 (5 bases each). V was cut by 6 bases and J by 5 bases, with 16 bases left in between. CDR3 length: 15 residues. The CDR3 region has the DNA TGTGCCAGCAGGGACGGGGCTATGGGAACCGGGGAGCTGTTTTTT. It yields the protein CASRDGAMGTGELFF.

On this clonotype itself: Its ends do not fully match the called genes, so a read error is possible. The chain is built from TRBV2 and TRBJ1-2, with unresolved D. The CDR3 spans 15 residues. CDR1 is SNHLY, CDR2 FYNNEI, per germline. CDR3 in amino acids: CASSQVGGSQIGYTF. CDR3 coding DNA: TGCGCCAGCAGCCAAGTCGGCGGGTCTCAAATTGGCTACACCTTC.